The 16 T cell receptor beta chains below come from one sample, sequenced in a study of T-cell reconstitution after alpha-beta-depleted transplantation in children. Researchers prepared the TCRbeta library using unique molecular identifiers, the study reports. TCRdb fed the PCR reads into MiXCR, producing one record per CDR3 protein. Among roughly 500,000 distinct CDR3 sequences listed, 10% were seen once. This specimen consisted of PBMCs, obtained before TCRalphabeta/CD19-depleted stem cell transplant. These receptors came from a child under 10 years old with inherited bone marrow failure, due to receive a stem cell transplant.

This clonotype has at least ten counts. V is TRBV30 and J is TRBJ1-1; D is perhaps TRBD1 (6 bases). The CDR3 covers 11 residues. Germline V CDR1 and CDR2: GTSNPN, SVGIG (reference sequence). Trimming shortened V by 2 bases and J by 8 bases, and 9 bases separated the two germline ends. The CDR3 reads CAWSRGQEAFF. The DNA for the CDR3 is TGTGCCTGGAGTCGAGGACAGGAAGCTTTCTTT. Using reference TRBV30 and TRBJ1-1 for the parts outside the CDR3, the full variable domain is SQTIHQWPATLVQPVGSPLSLECTVEGTSNPNLYWYRQAAGRGLQLLFYSVGIGQISSEVPQNLSASRPQDRQFILSSKKLLLSDSGFYLCAWSRGQEAFFGQGTRLTVV.

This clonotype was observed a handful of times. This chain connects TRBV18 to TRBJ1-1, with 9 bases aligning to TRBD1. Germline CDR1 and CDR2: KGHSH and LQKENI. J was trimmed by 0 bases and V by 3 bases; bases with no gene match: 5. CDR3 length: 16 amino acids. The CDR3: CASSPFTGGMNTEAFF. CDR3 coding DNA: TGTGCCAGCTCACCTTTTACAGGGGGCATGAACACTGAAGCTTTCTTT.

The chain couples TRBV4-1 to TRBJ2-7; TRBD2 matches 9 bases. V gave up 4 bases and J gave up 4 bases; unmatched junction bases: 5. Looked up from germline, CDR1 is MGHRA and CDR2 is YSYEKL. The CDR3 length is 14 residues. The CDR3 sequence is CASSLRLAVYEQYF. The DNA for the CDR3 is TGCGCCAGCAGCCTCCGACTAGCGGTATACGAGCAGTACTTC.

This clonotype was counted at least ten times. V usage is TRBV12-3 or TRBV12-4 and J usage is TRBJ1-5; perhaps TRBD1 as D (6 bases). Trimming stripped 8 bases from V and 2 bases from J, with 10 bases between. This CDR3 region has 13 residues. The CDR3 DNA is TGTGCCAGCCGCAGACAGGGCAATCAGCCCCAGCATTTT. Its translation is CASRRQGNQPQHF.

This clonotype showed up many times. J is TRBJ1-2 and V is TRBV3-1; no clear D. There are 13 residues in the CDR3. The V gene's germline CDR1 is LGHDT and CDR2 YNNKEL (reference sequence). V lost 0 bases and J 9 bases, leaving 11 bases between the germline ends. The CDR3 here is CASSQEVQGSYTF. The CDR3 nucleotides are TGTGCCAGCAGCCAAGAAGTGCAAGGAAGCTACACCTTC.

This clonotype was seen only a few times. For the CDR3, the DNA is TGTGCCAGCAGCCCTACCGGACTAGCGGGAGTCTACAATGAGCAGTTCTTC. It encodes CASSPTGLAGVYNEQFF. The V and J genes are TRBV13 and TRBJ2-1, with TRBD2 identical over 13 bases. The ends lost 5 bases at V and 3 bases at J; junction bases unmatched: 7. Germline values: CDR1 PRHDT, CDR2 FYEKMQ (reference sequence). CDR3 length equals 17 residues.

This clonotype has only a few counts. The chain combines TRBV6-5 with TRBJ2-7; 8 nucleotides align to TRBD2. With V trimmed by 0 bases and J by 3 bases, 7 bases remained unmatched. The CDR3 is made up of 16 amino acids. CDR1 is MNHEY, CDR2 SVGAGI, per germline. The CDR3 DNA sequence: TGTGCCAGCAGTTACTCTAGCGGGACTAGAGTCTACGAGCAGTACTTC. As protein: CASSYSSGTRVYEQYF.

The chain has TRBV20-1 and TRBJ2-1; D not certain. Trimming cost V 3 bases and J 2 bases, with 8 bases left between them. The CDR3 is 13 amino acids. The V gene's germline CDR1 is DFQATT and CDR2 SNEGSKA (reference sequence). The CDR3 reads CSASPLAYNEQFF. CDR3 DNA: TGCAGTGCTAGTCCCTTGGCCTACAATGAGCAGTTCTTC.

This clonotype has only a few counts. CDR3 DNA sequence: TGTGCCAGCAGTTTGAGGACAGGTCATGAAGCTTTCTTT. Amino acids: CASSLRTGHEAFF. J is TRBJ1-1 and V is TRBV27; 7 nucleotides line up with TRBD1. The CDR3 contains 13 residues. Looked up from germline, CDR1 is MNHEY and CDR2 is SMNVEV (reference sequence). V shed 3 bases and J 7 bases; nucleotides not matched to a gene: 5.

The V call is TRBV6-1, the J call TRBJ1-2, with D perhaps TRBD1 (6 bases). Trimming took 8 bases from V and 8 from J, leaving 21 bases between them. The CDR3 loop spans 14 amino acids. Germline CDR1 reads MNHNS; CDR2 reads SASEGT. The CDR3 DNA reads TGTGCCAGCGGGGAAGCCGGGGGCGCTTGGGGCTACACCTTC. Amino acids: CASGEAGGAWGYTF.

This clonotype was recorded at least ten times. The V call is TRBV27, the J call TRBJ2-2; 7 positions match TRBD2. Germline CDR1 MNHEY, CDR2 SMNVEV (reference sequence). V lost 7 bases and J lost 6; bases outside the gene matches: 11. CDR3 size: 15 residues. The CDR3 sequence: CASTSLGRAAGELFF. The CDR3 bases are TGTGCCAGCACCAGTTTGGGGAGGGCAGCCGGGGAGCTGTTTTTT.

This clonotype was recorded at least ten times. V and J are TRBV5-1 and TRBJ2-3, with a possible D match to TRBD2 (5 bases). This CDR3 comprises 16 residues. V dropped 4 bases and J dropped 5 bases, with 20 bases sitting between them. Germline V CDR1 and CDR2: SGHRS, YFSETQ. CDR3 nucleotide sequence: TGCGCCAGCAGCGGGAGCGGAGAGGGCCTTGGAGATACGCAGTATTTT. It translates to CASSGSGEGLGDTQYF.

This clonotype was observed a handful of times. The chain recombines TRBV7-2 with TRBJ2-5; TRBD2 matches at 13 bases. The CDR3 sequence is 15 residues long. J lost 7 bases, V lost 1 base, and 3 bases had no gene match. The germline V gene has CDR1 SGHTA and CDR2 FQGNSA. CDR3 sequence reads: CASSLELAGGPTQYF. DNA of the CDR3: TGTGCCAGCAGCTTAGAACTAGCGGGAGGGCCGACCCAGTACTTC.

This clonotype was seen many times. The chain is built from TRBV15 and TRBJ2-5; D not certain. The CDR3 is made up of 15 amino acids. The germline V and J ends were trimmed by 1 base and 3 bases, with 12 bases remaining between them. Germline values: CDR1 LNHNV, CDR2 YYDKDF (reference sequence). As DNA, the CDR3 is TGTGCCACCAGCAGAGCCCCCGGCAGAGAAGAGACCCAGTACTTC. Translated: CATSRAPGREETQYF.

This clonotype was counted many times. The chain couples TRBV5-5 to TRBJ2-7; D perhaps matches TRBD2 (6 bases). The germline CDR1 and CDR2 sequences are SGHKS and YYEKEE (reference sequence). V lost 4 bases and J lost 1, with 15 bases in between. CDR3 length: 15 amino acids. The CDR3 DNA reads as TGTGCCAGCAGCCAAAACCCGGGACTGTCCTACGAGCAGTACTTC. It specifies CASSQNPGLSYEQYF.

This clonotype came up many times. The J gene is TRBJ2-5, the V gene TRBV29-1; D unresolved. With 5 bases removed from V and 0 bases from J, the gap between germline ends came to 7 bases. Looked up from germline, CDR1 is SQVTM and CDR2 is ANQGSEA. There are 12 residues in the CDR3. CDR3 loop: CSVRRDQETQYF. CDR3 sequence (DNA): TGCAGCGTTCGAAGGGACCAAGAGACCCAGTACTTC. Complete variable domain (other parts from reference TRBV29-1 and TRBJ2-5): SAVISQKPSRDICQRGTSLTIQCQVDSQVTMMFWYRQQPGQSLTLIATANQGSEATYESGFVIDKFPISRPNLTFSTLTVSNMSPEDSSIYLCSVRRDQETQYFGPGTRLLVL.